This T cell receptor beta chain was profiled in a study of post-analysis software for immune sequencing data (dated by TCRdb to 2013 to 2016). As for the study more broadly: Relapsing-remitting, secondary progressive and progressive-relapsing multiple sclerosis were recorded as disease courses, and subtype annotation was lacking for some patients. The patient repertoires were set against 11 previously published healthy control repertoires from donors whose ages ranged from roughly 6 to 27 years. A subset of samples was prepared in parallel using single-end sample barcoding, then pooled and co-amplified after Illumina adapter ligation.

To demonstrate the VDJtools post-analysis software, TCR beta repertoires were profiled from the peripheral blood of roughly 14 young patients with multiple sclerosis. The patients with multiple sclerosis were children and adolescents between roughly 6 and 15 years of age. The library relied on PCR. The sequencer was an Illumina HiSeq 2500. Unique molecular identifiers were incorporated into TCR beta cDNA libraries to reduce PCR and sequencing biases. About 500,000 cDNA molecules were obtained for every 1 to 10 million input T cells, so each molecule roughly corresponded to one T cell. The patient libraries were prepared and sequenced using the same protocol as the earlier healthy control dataset. Samples belonging to the same batch were prepared together, multiplexed and sequenced on a shared HiSeq lane. The paper's data handling went like this. MIGEC handled the raw barcoded reads, throwing out single-read molecular identifier groups before consensus assembly and CDR3 extraction. Clonotype tables were post-analysed with VDJtools, and diversity was normalized by down-sampling all datasets to the smallest sample size. Repertoire overlap clustering matched CDR3 amino acid but not nucleotide sequences to correct batch-related cross-sample contamination. Using fastp at Q25 and MiXCR, TCRdb reprocessed the public reads and kept productive beta chains. Entries are consolidated by CDR3 protein sequence, retaining the most common genes and DNA. These V and J calls derive from TCRdb rather than the authors' analysis. Recorded for this sample are fewer than 850,000 distinct CDR3 sequences; roughly 27% of them occurred a single time. In total, the top ten clones hold approximately 0.6% of the sample.

General study outcomes and caveats: Direct clustering with F measure showed strong co-clustering of samples prepared in the same batch, prompting a batch-effect correction. Compared with controls, multiple sclerosis patients had significantly lower normalized Chao1 diversity, a finding suggesting substantial peripheral T-cell clonal expansion. The multiple sclerosis patient group was slightly younger than the control group. About 5 TRBV segments, including TRBV5-6, TRBV5-1 and TRBV20-1, were significantly more frequent in patients than controls.

The germline V gene (reference sequence) provides CDR1 SGHKS and CDR2 YYEKEE. The CDR3 holds 14 amino acids from the cysteine to the phenylalanine. The only DNA kept is the CDR3, 42 bases in frame from the first base. Trimming at the junction amounts to 4 bases on V and 1 base on J, and the germline ends lie 10 bases apart. About this clonotype: Its recognized antigen is unknown. No much larger clonotype is one base removed from it; base qualities were not supplied.

This sequence was found in a girl aged 5 to 17 with multiple sclerosis. This sequence uses TRBV5-5 and TRBJ2-3; TRBD1 is perhaps the D gene, given 5 matching bases. Sample: blood. This receptor has the CDR3 CASSPRTRTDTQYF. The DNA reads as follows: TGTGCCAGCAGCCCTCGGACACGCACAGATACGCAGTATTTT.